The 5 T cell receptor beta chains listed next were all sequenced from one sample in a study of T cell repertoires in cytomegalovirus infection. Their target antigens are unknown. TCRdb recomputed calls from the reads with MiXCR, one row per CDR3 protein. Altogether some 940,000 distinct CDR3 sequences are present, roughly 31% being singletons, with the ten largest covering roughly an eighth. Sequenced here: cultured CD8+ T cells from PBMCs, sampled from culture after CMV antigen stimulation. All receptors derive from a human donor in good health (CMV status not recorded). Some clones in this sample may be carry-over from other donors' samples.

The chain combines TRBV2 with TRBJ1-6; D gene unclear. This CDR3 is built from 13 residues. CDR1 and CDR2 (germline): SNHLY, FYNNEI. V shed 7 bases and J shed 1 base, with 5 bases lying between them. DNA of the CDR3: TGTGCCAGCATGGGATCCTATAATTCACCCCTCCACTTT. Translating gives CASMGSYNSPLHF.

This clonotype was detected only a few times. The chain joins TRBV4-1 to TRBJ1-6; 8 bases match TRBD1. This CDR3 region has 17 residues. The junction had 16 bases not matched to a gene; V was cut back by 5 bases and J by 10 bases. Germline lookup yields CDR1 MGHRA and CDR2 YSYEKL. CDR3 region: CASSSLTTGQGGSPLHF. The CDR3 DNA is TGCGCCAGCAGCTCATTAACTACTGGACAGGGTGGGTCACCCCTCCACTTT.

This clonotype showed up just a few times. The CDR3 bases are TGCGCCAGCAGCCCGGGGACGGTTAGGACTGAAGCTTTCTTT. Translating gives CASSPGTVRTEAFF. This chain joins TRBV5-1 and TRBJ1-1; possibly TRBD1 for D (5 bases). Deletions cut 4 bases from V and 5 bases from J, with 15 bases between. The CDR3 consists of 14 residues. Germline CDR1 reads SGHRS; CDR2 reads YFSETQ.

The J gene is TRBJ1-2, the V gene TRBV19; TRBD1 aligns across 8 bases. This CDR3 is built from 14 residues. CDR1 is LNHDA, CDR2 SQIVND, per germline (reference sequence). Trimming cost V 5 bases and J 4 bases; bases outside gene matches: 6. The CDR3 protein is CASSRRTGIYGYTF. Written as DNA, the CDR3 is TGTGCCAGTAGTCGAAGGACAGGGATCTATGGCTACACCTTC.

The rearrangement joins TRBV5-1 to TRBJ2-1; D call uncertain. The CDR3 extends over 17 amino acids. Trimming left V 1 base short and J 2 bases short, with 16 bases between. Germline assignment: CDR1 SGHRS and CDR2 YFSETQ. The CDR3 loop reads CASSLPPAVDTYNEQFF. As DNA, the CDR3 is TGCGCCAGCAGCTTGCCGCCTGCGGTTGATACCTACAATGAGCAGTTCTTC. The whole variable domain, filled in from reference TRBV5-1 and TRBJ2-1, reads KAGVTQTPRYLIKTRGQQVTLSCSPISGHRSVSWYQQTPGQGLQFLFEYFSETQRNKGNFPGRFSGRQFSNSRSEMNVSTLELGDSALYLCASSLPPAVDTYNEQFFGPGTRLTVL.